The 20 T cell receptor beta chains in this list originate from one sample, sequenced in a study of identical twins. TCRdb redid the calling of the 5' RACE reads with MiXCR, one entry per CDR3 protein. The sample consists of about 720,000 distinct CDR3 sequences, 8.6% of them appearing once. These data were likewise used in another study, on yellow fever vaccine responses in identical twins.

The sample was PBMCs. Receptors originate from a woman in her late teens or twenties in good health.

The chain recombines TRBV10-3 with TRBJ2-7, with a weak D call TRBD2 (5 bases). CDR1 and CDR2 (germline): ENHRY, SYGVKD. The V end was cut by 1 base, the J end by 2 bases, with 9 bases between. The CDR3 length is 14 residues. The CDR3 region has the DNA TGTGCCATCAGTGAGTACCTAGCACCCTACGAGCAGTACTTC. It yields the protein CAISEYLAPYEQYF.

The chain is built from TRBV7-6 and TRBJ2-7; perhaps TRBD2 as D (5 bases). The V end was cut by 6 bases, the J end by 2 bases, with 11 bases between. The CDR3 runs 13 residues. CDR1 SGHVS and CDR2 FNYEAQ come from the germline V gene. The CDR3 reads CASRDLATYEQYF. CDR3 bases: TGTGCCAGCAGGGATTTAGCGACCTACGAGCAGTACTTC.

This clonotype was picked up a small number of times. The chain is built from TRBV5-1 and TRBJ2-2; 7 bases match TRBD1. The germline CDR1 and CDR2 sequences are SGHRS and YFSETQ. This CDR3 has 18 residues. Trimming removed 1 base from V and 4 bases from J; junction bases left unmatched: 13. For the CDR3, the DNA is TGCGCCAGCAGCTTGAGGTCTTTCACAGGGGTCAGCACCGGGGAGCTGTTTTTT. This codes for CASSLRSFTGVSTGELFF.

The V and J genes are TRBV6-2 or TRBV6-3 and TRBJ1-5; D is perhaps TRBD1 (6 bases). Germline lookup yields CDR1 MNHEY and CDR2 SVGEGT. The CDR3 runs 13 residues. The CDR3 DNA is TGTGCTCGGACGCCGGGGGCGGGTCAGCCCCAGCATTTT. This sequence encodes CARTPGAGQPQHF.

This clonotype was seen a handful of times. The chain employs TRBV20-1 and TRBJ2-7; 8 positions agree with TRBD1. The CDR3 runs to 13 residues. Germline trimming cut 7 bases from V and 5 bases from J; bases unmatched to any gene: 10. CDR1 is DFQATT, CDR2 SNEGSKA, per germline (reference sequence). This CDR3 reads CSGSGQGDDEQYF. Here the CDR3 DNA reads TGCAGTGGATCAGGACAGGGAGATGACGAGCAGTACTTC.

There are a few counts of this clonotype. The V call is TRBV28, the J call TRBJ1-5; 9 nucleotides line up with TRBD1. Germline V lookup: CDR1 MDHEN, CDR2 SYDVKM. J gave up 8 bases and V 3 bases, and 8 bases lay outside the gene matches. The length of the CDR3 is 15 residues. This chain's CDR3 is CASSLATGGREPQHF. The CDR3 nucleotides read TGTGCCAGCAGTTTGGCAACAGGGGGCAGGGAGCCCCAGCATTTT. Together with reference TRBV28 and TRBJ1-5, the CDR3 gives the full variable domain: DVKVTQSSRYLVKRTGEKVFLECVQDMDHENMFWYRQDPGLGLRLIYFSYDVKMKEKGDIPEGYSVSREKKERFSLILESASTNQTSMYLCASSLATGGREPQHFGDGTRLSIL.

About this clonotype: A much larger clone is a single base away; this may be a read error. This rearrangement joins TRBV9 to TRBJ2-5; D is undetermined. The CDR3 consists of 14 residues. Germline V gene sequence: CDR1 SGDLS, CDR2 YYNGEE. This CDR3 reads CACSVGLDEETQYF. The CDR3 region has the DNA TGTGCCTGCAGCGTAGGATTGGACGAAGAGACCCAGTACTTC.

This clonotype was detected many times. The chain links TRBV6-1 to TRBJ2-2; 9 bases map to TRBD2. CDR3 length equals 17 residues. Trimming at V came to 5 bases and at J to 0 bases, leaving 7 bases not matched to a gene. Germline-derived CDR1 and CDR2 are MNHNS and SASEGT. CDR3 coding DNA: TGTGCCAGCAGTCTTGGACTAGCGTTTGCGAACACCGGGGAGCTGTTTTTT. Protein product: CASSLGLAFANTGELFF.

This clonotype has at least ten counts. The chain links TRBV29-1 to TRBJ2-7; D is undetermined. V was shortened by 3 bases and J by 1 base, with 7 bases between the two germline ends. The length of the CDR3 is 12 residues. Germline assignment: CDR1 SQVTM and CDR2 ANQGSEA. This CDR3 reads CSVDSGSYEQYF. CDR3 coding DNA: TGCAGCGTTGATTCGGGTTCCTACGAGCAGTACTTC.

The chain combines TRBV28 with TRBJ2-1; TRBD2 aligns across 12 bases. The V gene end was trimmed by 6 bases and the J gene end by 7 bases; junction bases not matched to a gene: 19. Germline values: CDR1 MDHEN, CDR2 SYDVKM. CDR3 length: 19 amino acids. CDR3 in amino acids: CASSPPRRLAGVRGNEQFF. DNA for the CDR3: TGTGCCAGCAGCCCCCCGCGCCGACTAGCGGGAGTCCGAGGGAATGAGCAGTTCTTC.

This chain connects TRBV7-2 to TRBJ2-2; D is unclear. V gave up 2 bases and J gave up 4 bases, with 8 bases separating them. The CDR3 contains 14 residues. The germline V gene has CDR1 SGHTA and CDR2 FQGNSA. The CDR3 sequence is CASSLLQRTGELFF. CDR3 DNA: TGTGCCAGCAGCTTATTACAGCGCACCGGGGAGCTGTTTTTT.

This clonotype has just a few counts. The rearrangement links TRBV11-1 to TRBJ2-1; 7 bases are a match to TRBD2. The V gene end was trimmed by 1 base and the J gene end by 4 bases; junction bases not matched to a gene: 16. In germline, CDR1 is SGHAT, CDR2 FQDESV (reference sequence). The CDR3 is 19 amino acids. In DNA form, the CDR3 reads TGTGCCAGCAGCTTAGTGGGACTAAGGGCGGGGGACTTGTACAATGAGCAGTTCTTC. Encoded protein: CASSLVGLRAGDLYNEQFF. Based on the CDR3 plus reference TRBV11-1 and TRBJ2-1, the full variable domain is EAEVAQSPRYKITEKSQAVAFWCDPISGHATLYWYRQILGQGPELLVQFQDESVVDDSQLPKDRFSAERLKGVDSTLKIQPAELGDSAMYLCASSLVGLRAGDLYNEQFFGPGTRLTVL.

This clonotype was recorded many times. This chain uses TRBV18 with TRBJ2-7; D might be TRBD1 (7 bases). V gave up 4 bases and J gave up 3 bases, with 13 bases separating them. The CDR3 covers 14 residues. Germline assignment: CDR1 KGHSH and CDR2 LQKENI. CDR3 protein: CASSRGQEGYEQYF. The CDR3 DNA sequence: TGTGCCAGCTCACGCGGACAGGAGGGCTACGAGCAGTACTTC.

The chain uses TRBV11-1 and TRBJ2-2, with D unclear. The germline V and J ends were trimmed by 2 bases and 3 bases, with 10 bases remaining between them. The CDR3 totals 15 residues. The germline gives CDR1 SGHAT, CDR2 FQDESV (reference sequence). This chain's CDR3 is CASSLPGSDTGELFF. The CDR3 DNA reads as TGTGCCAGCAGCTTACCGGGCTCGGACACCGGGGAGCTGTTTTTT.

Many counts were recorded for this clonotype. Here the CDR3 reads CASSKGLAGELFF. CDR3 sequence (DNA): TGTGCCAGCAGTAAAGGACTAGCCGGGGAGCTGTTTTTT. The genes are TRBV3-1 and TRBJ2-2; 7 bases align to TRBD2. The CDR3 is 13 residues long. V was clipped by 6 bases and J by 6 bases; unmatched bases: 4. CDR1 is LGHDT and CDR2 is YNNKEL in the germline V gene (reference sequence).

This clonotype came up a few times. The chain uses TRBV4-3 and TRBJ2-1; D is perhaps TRBD2 (6 bases). CDR1 LGHNA and CDR2 YSLEER come from the germline V gene. V shed 4 bases and J shed 5 bases, with 15 bases lying between them. CDR3 length equals 15 residues. The CDR3: CASSPRRLVDNEQFF. The CDR3 DNA is TGCGCCAGCAGCCCACGCCGACTAGTAGACAATGAGCAGTTCTTC.

The V gene is TRBV5-6, the J gene TRBJ2-1; D unresolved. V lost 0 bases, J lost 7 bases, and 11 bases lay in between. CDR1 is SGHDT and CDR2 is YYEEEE in the germline V gene. CDR3 length equals 14 residues. CDR3 residues: CASSLDLVRNEQFF. CDR3 DNA: TGTGCCAGCAGCTTGGACCTAGTGAGGAATGAGCAGTTCTTC.

J is TRBJ1-2 and V is TRBV28; D is uncertain. The V and J ends lost 2 bases and 6 bases respectively, with 10 bases between them. Per the germline V gene, CDR1 is MDHEN and CDR2 is SYDVKM. CDR3 length equals 13 residues. The CDR3 region is CASSLTATNGYTF. The CDR3 DNA reads TGTGCCAGCAGTTTAACAGCGACGAATGGCTACACCTTC.

Only a few counts were recorded for this clonotype. This rearrangement joins TRBV28 to TRBJ2-7, with 11 bases matching TRBD2. Germline CDR1 MDHEN, CDR2 SYDVKM. V trimming: 3 bases; J trimming: 3 bases; junction bases outside the gene matches: 10. The CDR3 consists of 17 residues. This CDR3 is CASSFGLAGGPGYEQYF. Here the CDR3 DNA reads TGTGCCAGCAGTTTTGGATTAGCGGGAGGGCCGGGCTACGAGCAGTACTTC.

The rearrangement uses TRBV20-1 and TRBJ2-3; TRBD2 matches 12 bases. The V and J ends lost 5 bases and 2 bases, in that order; junction bases with no gene match: 8. Germline V CDR1 and CDR2: DFQATT, SNEGSKA (reference sequence). The CDR3 loop spans 16 amino acids. The DNA of the CDR3 is TGCAGTGCTCCTCCCCGGACTAGCGGGAACACAGATACGCAGTATTTT. Protein product: CSAPPRTSGNTDTQYF.